This TCR beta chain was profiled in a study of metastatic and nonmetastatic thyroid tumors. Study-level information: Comparative analysis of repertoires was undertaken across blood and tumor or nodule tissue obtained from malignant and benign thyroid patients.

This clone was seen ten or more times. Antigen: not known. General study points: In blood and tumor, TCR beta diversity was reportedly significantly higher in malignant thyroid tumors than in benign nodules.

In the original workflow: CDR3 differences across clinicopathological groups were used to build a distant-metastasis classifier for papillary thyroid cancer. MiXCR re-clonotyped the PCR reads for TCRdb. TCRdb's processing, not the authors' own work, is the source of the V and J calls. This sample has approximately 38,000 clones, with about a sixth found just once. After removal of 3 bases from V and 2 bases from J, the junction contained 2 bases not matched to a gene. Germline CDR1 reads SGHTA; CDR2 reads FQGNSA. CDR3 length: 15 residues. The entire patient cohort was treatment-naive prior to thyroid surgery.

This clonotype was sampled from a female donor with papillary thyroid cancer or a benign thyroid nodule (not recorded which). Some clones in this sample may be carry-over from other donors' samples. Material for sequencing was tumor tissue. This chain connects TRBV7-2 to TRBJ2-1; 9 bases are a match to TRBD2. The CDR3 DNA follows: TGTGCCAGCAGCTTGGTAGCGGGAGCCTACAATGAGCAGTTCTTC. Its protein is CASSLVAGAYNEQFF.